These 14 T cell receptor beta chains originate from one sample sequenced in a study of shared clonotypes between healthy human individuals. This table comes from immunoSEQ multiplex PCR, and its TCRdb copy is limited to in-frame clones, with some not included. This sample has 1,500,000 or so clones, with approximately 98.5% found just once. What was sequenced was naive CD4+ T cells sorted from blood. Indicated subset: CD45RA+ positively selected. Every receptor here comes from a man aged 30 to 45 in good health.

The chain carries TRBV5-1 and TRBJ2-6, with D maybe TRBD2 (6 bases). CDR3 length: 18 residues. CDR1 and CDR2 from the germline V gene are SGHRS and YFSETQ. The germline V and J ends were trimmed by 0 bases and 1 base, with 14 bases remaining between them. CDR3 coding DNA: TGCGCCAGCAGCTTGGATACGGCAGGGAGGTCTGGGGCCAACGTCCTGACTTTC. It translates to CASSLDTAGRSGANVLTF.

The J gene is TRBJ2-6, the V gene TRBV16, with a weak D call TRBD1 (6 bases). Trimming left V 5 bases short and J 4 bases short, with 12 bases between. This CDR3 is 15 amino acids long. Germline assignment: CDR1 KGHSY and CDR2 FQNENV. Here the CDR3 DNA reads TGTGCCAGCAGCGAACAGGGAACCGGGGCCAACGTCCTGACTTTC. Translated: CASSEQGTGANVLTF.

The V call is TRBV7-2, the J call TRBJ1-5; a possible D gene is TRBD1 (5 bases). The CDR3 is made up of 14 amino acids. With 8 bases removed from V and 5 bases from J, the gap between germline ends came to 16 bases. The germline V gene encodes CDR1 SGHTA and CDR2 FQGNSA. CDR3 DNA sequence: TGTGCCAGCGGGATGGGGGTCAGCTATCAGCCCCAGCATTTT. Its protein product is CASGMGVSYQPQHF.

The rearrangement links TRBV10-3 to TRBJ2-2, with D tentatively TRBD1 (6 bases). The CDR3 contains 16 residues. Germline V lookup: CDR1 ENHRY, CDR2 SYGVKD. V was cut by 3 bases and J by 0 bases, with 11 bases left in between. CDR3 DNA sequence: TGTGCCATCAGTGAACAGGCAGGGGCGAACACCGGGGAGCTGTTTTTT. Translated: CAISEQAGANTGELFF.

The genes are TRBV28 and TRBJ2-7; a possible D gene is TRBD1 (5 bases). CDR3 length equals 14 residues. Trimming cost V 2 bases and J 1 base, with 9 bases left between them. CDR1 is MDHEN, CDR2 SYDVKM, per germline. This CDR3 reads CASSLARVSYEQYF. The CDR3 nucleotides read TGTGCCAGCAGTTTAGCCAGGGTTTCCTACGAGCAGTACTTC.

The rearrangement uses TRBV7-9 and TRBJ2-1; D perhaps matches TRBD1 (5 bases). V dropped 2 bases and J dropped 7 bases, with 15 bases sitting between them. The CDR3 runs to 15 residues. CDR1 and CDR2 (germline): SEHNR, FQNEAQ (reference sequence). Here the CDR3 DNA reads TGTGCCAGCAGCTTACTTGAGTCTAGGGGAAATGAGCAGTTCTTC. The encoded protein is CASSLLESRGNEQFF.

V gene TRBV5-4 combines with J gene TRBJ2-1; the match to TRBD2 covers 7 bases. J was trimmed by 8 bases and V by 4 bases; bases with no gene match: 15. CDR3 length: 16 residues. CDR1 and CDR2 from the germline V gene are SGHNT and YYREEE (reference sequence). The CDR3 loop reads CASSPRWTRTVHEQFF. CDR3 nucleotide sequence: TGTGCCAGCAGCCCGCGCTGGACTAGGACCGTCCATGAGCAGTTCTTC.

A single count supports this clone. J is TRBJ2-7 and V is TRBV11-2; 7 bases are a match to TRBD1. V lost 2 bases, J lost 4 bases, and 20 bases stayed unmatched. Germline CDR1 is SGHAT and CDR2 is FQNNGV. This CDR3 region has 19 residues. DNA of the CDR3: TGTGCCAGCAGCTTAACCCCCCCCCGCGTAGGGACAGCGAGATACGAGCAGTACTTC. Amino acids: CASSLTPPRVGTARYEQYF.

The chain combines TRBV5-4 with TRBJ2-3, with D possibly matching TRBD2 (6 bases). V lost 2 bases to trimming and J lost 2 bases, with 12 bases between them. This CDR3 is built from 15 residues. In germline, CDR1 is SGHNT, CDR2 YYREEE (reference sequence). The CDR3 coding sequence is TGTGCCAGCAGCTTCGGTAGCGGACCCACAGATACGCAGTATTTT. Its translation is CASSFGSGPTDTQYF.

V and J are TRBV5-1 and TRBJ1-3, with 8 bases identical to TRBD1. The length of the CDR3 is 17 residues. Per the germline V gene, CDR1 is SGHRS and CDR2 is YFSETQ. The junction had 9 bases not matched to a gene; V was cut back by 0 bases and J by 4 bases. CDR3 in DNA: TGCGCCAGCAGCTTGGCTCTAACAGGGGGGCGCGGAAACACCATATATTTT. Protein sequence: CASSLALTGGRGNTIYF.

The chain has TRBV18 and TRBJ1-2; 9 positions match TRBD1. The junction had 9 bases not matched to a gene; V was cut back by 5 bases and J by 8 bases. Per germline, CDR1 KGHSH and CDR2 LQKENI. This CDR3 region has 14 residues. CDR3 DNA sequence: TGTGCCAGCTCATCGCAACAGGGGGCTAGAGGCTACACCTTC. It specifies CASSSQQGARGYTF.

The chain has TRBV11-2 and TRBJ2-2; 10 bases match TRBD2. V shed 5 bases, J shed 2 bases, and the junction held 5 bases outside the gene matches. This CDR3 is built from 16 residues. Germline CDR1 and CDR2: SGHAT and FQNNGV. The CDR3 DNA reads as TGTGCCAGCAGCCCACTACTAGCGGGAAACACCGGGGAGCTGTTTTTT. Translation: CASSPLLAGNTGELFF.

The chain couples TRBV21-1 to TRBJ2-2. TRBV21-1 is a known pseudogene. This CDR3 is built from 17 residues. This chain's CDR3 is CASNQGGKDANTGELFF. In nucleotides, the CDR3 is TGTGCCAGCAACCAAGGGGGGAAGGACGCGAACACCGGGGAGCTGTTTTTT.

This chain connects TRBV18 to TRBJ2-7; no firm D call. Trimming shortened V by 2 bases and J by 3 bases, and 11 bases separated the two germline ends. Per germline, CDR1 KGHSH and CDR2 LQKENI. This CDR3 has 14 amino acids. The CDR3 sequence: CASSPFPGRYEQYF. The CDR3 nucleotides read TGTGCCAGCTCACCATTTCCAGGACGCTACGAGCAGTACTTC.